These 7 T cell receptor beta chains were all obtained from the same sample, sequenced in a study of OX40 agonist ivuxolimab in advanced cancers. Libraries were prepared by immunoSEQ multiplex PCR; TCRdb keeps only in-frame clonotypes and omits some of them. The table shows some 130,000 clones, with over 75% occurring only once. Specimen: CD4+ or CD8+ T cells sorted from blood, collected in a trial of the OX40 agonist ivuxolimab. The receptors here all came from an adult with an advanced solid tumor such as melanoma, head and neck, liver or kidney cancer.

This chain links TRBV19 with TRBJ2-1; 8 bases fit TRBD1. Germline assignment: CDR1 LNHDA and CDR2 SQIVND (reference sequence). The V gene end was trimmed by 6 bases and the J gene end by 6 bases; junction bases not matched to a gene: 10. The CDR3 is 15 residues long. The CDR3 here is CASSTKTGAVNEQFF. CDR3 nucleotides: TGTGCCAGTAGCACCAAGACAGGGGCTGTCAATGAGCAGTTCTTC.

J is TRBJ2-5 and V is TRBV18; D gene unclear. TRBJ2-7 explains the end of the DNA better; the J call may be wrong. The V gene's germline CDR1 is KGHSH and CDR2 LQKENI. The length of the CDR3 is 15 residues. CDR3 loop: CASSPGTVVIYEQYF. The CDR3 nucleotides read TGTGCCAGCTCACCGGGAACAGTCGTTATCTACGAGCAGTACTTC.

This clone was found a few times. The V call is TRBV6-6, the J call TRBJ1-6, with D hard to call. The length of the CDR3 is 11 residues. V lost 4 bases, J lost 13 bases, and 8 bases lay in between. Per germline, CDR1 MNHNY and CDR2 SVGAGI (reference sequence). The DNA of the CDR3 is TGTGCCAGCAGTTCCCCTTCCCCCCTCCACTTT. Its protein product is CASSSPSPLHF.

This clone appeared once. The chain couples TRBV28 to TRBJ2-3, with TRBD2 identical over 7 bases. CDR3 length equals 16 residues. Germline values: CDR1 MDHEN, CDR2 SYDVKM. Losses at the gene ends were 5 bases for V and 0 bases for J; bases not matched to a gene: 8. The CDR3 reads CASSPDLAASTDTQYF. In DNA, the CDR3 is TGTGCCAGCAGTCCGGACCTAGCGGCTAGCACAGATACGCAGTATTTT.

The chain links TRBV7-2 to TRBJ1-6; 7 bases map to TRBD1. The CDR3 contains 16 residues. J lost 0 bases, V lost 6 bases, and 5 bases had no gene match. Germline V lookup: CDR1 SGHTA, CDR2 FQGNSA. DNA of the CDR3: TGTGCCAGCAGGTTCAGGGGGGGCTCCTATAATTCACCCCTCCACTTT. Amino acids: CASRFRGGSYNSPLHF. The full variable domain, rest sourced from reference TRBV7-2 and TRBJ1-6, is GAGVSQSPSNKVTEKGKDVELRCDPISGHTALYWYRQSLGQGLEFLIYFQGNSAPDKSGLPSDRFSAERTGGSVSTLTIQRTQQEDSAVYLCASRFRGGSYNSPLHFGNGTRLTVT.

The CDR3 sequence: CASSLSVTGLEKLFF. CDR3 DNA sequence: TGTGCCAGCAGCTTGAGTGTGACAGGGCTTGAAAAACTGTTTTTT. The chain employs TRBV5-5 and TRBJ1-4, with 7 bases lining up with TRBD1. Germline assignment: CDR1 SGHKS and CDR2 YYEKEE (reference sequence). V lost 1 base to trimming and J lost 7 bases; unmatched junction nucleotides: 7. The CDR3 is made up of 15 amino acids. Full variable domain (remainder filled in from reference TRBV5-5 and TRBJ1-4): DAGVTQSPTHLIKTRGQQVTLRCSPISGHKSVSWYQQVLGQGPQFIFQYYEKEERGRGNFPDRFSARQFPNYSSELNVNALLLGDSALYLCASSLSVTGLEKLFFGSGTQLSVL.

CDR3 coding DNA: TGTGCCTGGAGTGTAGGTAGCGGGGGGGGACGGACCCAGTACTTC. Translating it yields CAWSVGSGGGRTQYF. This sequence joins TRBV30 and TRBJ2-5; TRBD2 matches 11 bases. CDR3 length equals 15 residues. With 0 bases clipped from V and 7 bases from J, the junction kept 7 bases outside the gene matches. Germline CDR1 reads GTSNPN; CDR2 reads SVGIG (reference sequence).